The T cell receptor beta chain under discussion was sequenced for a study of CD8 T cells in ankylosing spondylitis. From germline, CDR1 is MNHNS and CDR2 SASEGT. J gave up 3 bases and V 2 bases, and 6 bases lay outside the gene matches. CDR3 size: 16 residues. This clonotype was counted many times. TCRdb redid the calling of the 5' RACE reads with MiXCR, one entry per CDR3 protein. The sample lists about 130,000 distinct CDR3 sequences; 5.5% to 7.5% were seen once. This chain uses TRBV6-1 with TRBJ2-3, with 9 bases aligning to TRBD1. The TCR sequence derives from a female donor with ankylosing spondylitis or in good health (not recorded which). The source material was blood, either unsorted or a sorted T cell fraction (not recorded which). CDR3 nucleotides: TGTGCCAGCAGTGAATCCCTGGGACAGGGTACAGATACGCAGTATTTT. It is translated as CASSESLGQGTDTQYF.